This T cell receptor (beta chain) was retrieved from a study of T-cell memory formation after mild COVID-19. Study-wide context: TCR clusters showed largely donor specificity. Findings and limits, study-wide: CD4+ contracting clones lay mainly in CM and EM, CD8+ ones in EMRA.

TCRdb re-called the 5' RACE reads through MiXCR, storing one row per CDR3 protein. The repertoire holds 300,000 to 400,000 distinct CDR3 sequences, with roughly 20% as singletons. As concerns this clonotype: Its specificity is not known.

This clonotype originated in an adult woman who had mild COVID-19 (a few samples of this study predate the infection). Cell type and time point are not known. The sample comprised PBMCs or a T cell subset sorted from them (not recorded which).

The CDR3 region has the DNA TGTGCCAGCAGCGTAAGGTTGGCTAGCGGAACTAGCACAGATACGCAGTATTTT. It codes for CASSVRLASGTSTDTQYF. V and J are TRBV9 and TRBJ2-3, with 7 positions matching TRBD2. Germline V gives CDR1 SGDLS, CDR2 YYNGEE. J lost 0 bases, V lost 1 base, and 11 bases had no gene match. The CDR3 spans 18 residues.